Shown below are 10 T cell receptor beta chains from a single sample sequenced in a study of shared clonotypes between healthy human individuals. The method was immunoSEQ multiplex PCR; TCRdb's version includes in-frame clones alone and lacks a portion of them. The sample consists of about 2.4 million clones, more than 90% of them appearing once. Material for sequencing was naive CD4+ T cells sorted from blood. Subset indicated: CD45RA+ positively selected. These receptors originate from a man between 18 and 29 years old in good health.

V is TRBV9 and J is TRBJ2-5, with TRBD2 matching over 9 bases. The V segment lost 7 bases and the J segment 5 bases; nucleotides outside the gene matches: 12. Germline values: CDR1 SGDLS, CDR2 YYNGEE. The CDR3 totals 15 residues. DNA of the CDR3: TGTGCCAGCTCCGTTAGCGGGGGCAGTGGGGAGACCCAGTACTTC. This encodes CASSVSGGSGETQYF.

This clone was picked up one time. V gene TRBV10-3 combines with J gene TRBJ1-5, with a possible D match to TRBD1 (5 bases). Trimming removed 0 bases at V and 3 bases at J, with 12 bases between. Germline values: CDR1 ENHRY, CDR2 SYGVKD. This CDR3 spans 16 amino acids. CDR3 in amino acids: CAISESPPGTNQPQHF. The CDR3 bases are TGTGCCATCAGTGAGTCACCACCAGGGACCAATCAGCCCCAGCATTTT.

This clone occurred once. The V call is TRBV29-1, the J call TRBJ2-3; D gene unclear. V was cut by 5 bases and J by 2 bases, with 8 bases left in between. This CDR3 comprises 12 residues. Germline V lookup: CDR1 SQVTM, CDR2 ANQGSEA. The DNA for the CDR3 is TGCAGCGTTCTGGCAGACACAGATACGCAGTATTTT. This sequence encodes CSVLADTDTQYF.

This clone was seen just once. The chain links TRBV19 to TRBJ1-1; 11 nucleotides line up with TRBD1. Trimming at V came to 4 bases and at J to 2 bases, leaving 6 bases not matched to a gene. Germline loops: CDR1 LNHDA, CDR2 SQIVND (reference sequence). The CDR3 length is 16 residues. The CDR3 sequence: CASSTRGQGANTEAFF. DNA of the CDR3: TGTGCCAGTAGTACCAGAGGACAGGGGGCAAACACTGAAGCTTTCTTT.

With regard to this clone: Its ends do not fully match the called genes, so a read error is possible. The chain employs TRBV6-5 and TRBJ1-5; D is perhaps TRBD1 (5 bases). Germline loops: CDR1 MNHEY, CDR2 SVGAGI. The CDR3 totals 13 residues. The CDR3 coding sequence is TGTGCCAGCCGTTATCGGGGCGATCAGCCCCAGCATTTT. Translating gives CASRYRGDQPQHF.

V is TRBV5-1 and J is TRBJ2-3, with a weak D call TRBD1 (6 bases). This CDR3 is built from 16 residues. The V end was cut by 4 bases, the J end by 0 bases, with 15 bases between. The V gene's germline CDR1 is SGHRS and CDR2 YFSETQ. The CDR3 loop reads CASSLHGDTSTDTQYF. The CDR3 DNA reads as TGCGCCAGCAGCCTCCATGGGGACACTAGCACAGATACGCAGTATTTT. Based on the CDR3 plus reference TRBV5-1 and TRBJ2-3, the full variable domain is KAGVTQTPRYLIKTRGQQVTLSCSPISGHRSVSWYQQTPGQGLQFLFEYFSETQRNKGNFPGRFSGRQFSNSRSEMNVSTLELGDSALYLCASSLHGDTSTDTQYFGPGTRLTVL.

This clone was seen only a few times. V usage is TRBV25-1 and J usage is TRBJ2-7; D is undetermined. The germline V and J ends were trimmed by 4 bases and 4 bases, with 8 bases remaining between them. There are 12 residues in the CDR3. The germline CDR1 and CDR2 sequences are MGHDK and SYGVNS. The CDR3 DNA reads as TGTGCCAGCAGTGGTTCCAGGTACGAGCAGTACTTC. This translates into CASSGSRYEQYF.

The CDR3 sequence is CASSQDNSAAGPSYNEQFF. The CDR3 coding sequence is TGTGCCAGCAGCCAAGATAACAGCGCAGCGGGGCCTTCCTACAATGAGCAGTTCTTC. The V gene is TRBV4-2, the J gene TRBJ2-1, with 7 bases aligning to TRBD2. The CDR3 totals 19 residues. Germline loops: CDR1 LGHNA, CDR2 YNFKEQ. The V and J ends lost 0 bases and 1 base, in that order; junction bases with no gene match: 12.

The chain couples TRBV2 to TRBJ1-2; TRBD1 is a possible D gene (6 bases). Germline lookup yields CDR1 SNHLY and CDR2 FYNNEI. Trimming took off 4 bases at V and 4 bases at J, with 13 bases between the two ends. The CDR3 runs 14 residues. CDR3 sequence reads: CASSAQGPVYGYTF. The CDR3 DNA reads TGTGCCAGCAGTGCACAGGGACCTGTCTATGGCTACACCTTC.

This clone appeared a few times. Distinct nucleotide sequences in the sample also encode this CDR3. V and J are TRBV7-2 and TRBJ1-1, with D unclear. The germline V gene encodes CDR1 SGHTA and CDR2 FQGNSA. This CDR3 is built from 13 residues. V lost 3 bases, J lost 0 bases, and 5 bases lay in between. The CDR3 nucleotides read TGTGCCAGCAGCTTGGGCATGAACACTGAAGCTTTCTTT. Translation: CASSLGMNTEAFF.